The 29 T cell receptor beta chains below all came from one sample that was sequenced in a study of pediatric ulcerative colitis (dated by TCRdb to about 2019). One to two pinch biopsies were taken from the rectum for research during colonoscopy. Library prep was done by the immunoSEQ multiplex PCR assay. In its TCRdb copy, this immuneACCESS table keeps in-frame sequences only and misses some clones. Where compared with another copy, unresolved V genes explain less than half of these, and the others have no known cause. The sample has about 35,000 clones on record, around 80% of them singletons. Of the sample, 0.9% to 1.2% is held by the ten largest clones. The sequenced sample consisted of gut tissue. These receptors came from a boy younger than 18 with mild ulcerative colitis.

For the CDR3, the DNA is TGTGCTAGTGGTTTATCCCGGACAGGCACAGATACGCAGTATTTT. Protein product: CASGLSRTGTDTQYF. V usage is TRBV12-5 and J usage is TRBJ2-3; D perhaps matches TRBD1 (6 bases). Trimming took 3 bases from V and 1 from J, leaving 11 bases between them. CDR3 length equals 15 residues. Germline V CDR1 and CDR2: LGHNT, FRNRAP.

The chain uses TRBV2 and TRBJ1-5; 10 bases agree with TRBD1. The junction had 8 bases not matched to a gene; V was cut back by 4 bases and J by 8 bases. The V gene's germline CDR1 is SNHLY and CDR2 FYNNEI. This CDR3 is built from 15 residues. The CDR3 spells CASSAPGTGEEPQHF. In DNA, the CDR3 is TGTGCCAGCAGTGCTCCCGGGACAGGGGAGGAGCCCCAGCATTTT.

The chain couples TRBV29-1 to TRBJ1-2; D possibly corresponds to TRBD1 (6 bases). From germline, CDR1 is SQVTM and CDR2 ANQGSEA. With 4 bases removed from V and 8 bases from J, the gap between germline ends came to 17 bases. The CDR3 contains 13 residues. The CDR3, as DNA: TGCAGCGTTGCCGGGCAGGGGCCCCACGGCTACACCTTC. Amino acid sequence: CSVAGQGPHGYTF.

The chain carries TRBV7-2 and TRBJ2-7; 8 positions agree with TRBD2. This CDR3 region has 15 residues. V dropped 1 base and J dropped 5; count of bases not matched to a gene: 7. From germline, CDR1 is SGHTA and CDR2 FQGNSA. CDR3 nucleotide sequence: TGTGCCAGCAGCTTAGTAGCGGGGAGAGGTCACGAGCAGTACTTC. It yields the protein CASSLVAGRGHEQYF.

V usage is TRBV30 and J usage is TRBJ1-6; D call uncertain. The V gene lost 0 bases and the J gene lost 7 bases, with 7 bases spanning the gap. The CDR3 has 13 residues. The germline gives CDR1 GTSNPN, CDR2 SVGIG (reference sequence). CDR3 DNA sequence: TGTGCCTGGAGTGTAGGTTACAATTCACCCCTCCACTTT. Its protein is CAWSVGYNSPLHF.

The V and J genes are TRBV5-4 and TRBJ2-3; D is unclear. V lost 6 bases to trimming and J lost 2 bases, with 13 bases between them. The CDR3 is 14 residues long. Germline V gives CDR1 SGHNT, CDR2 YYREEE (reference sequence). The DNA of the CDR3 is TGTGCCAGCAAGGGCGAACTTCACACAGATACGCAGTATTTT. Its translation is CASKGELHTDTQYF.

This chain connects TRBV11-3 to TRBJ2-7; D gene unclear. CDR3 length: 14 amino acids. Germline V gene lookup returns CDR1 SGHNT and CDR2 YENEEA. V lost 2 bases, J lost 0 bases, and 8 bases lay in between. The CDR3 region is CASSLQANSYEQYF. CDR3 in DNA: TGTGCCAGCAGCTTACAGGCAAACTCCTACGAGCAGTACTTC.

This CDR3 reads CASSVQGFGNYGYTF. Written as DNA, the CDR3 is TGTGCCAGCAGCGTACAGGGATTCGGCAACTATGGCTACACCTTC. V and J are TRBV11-3 and TRBJ1-2, with D possibly being TRBD1 (6 bases). CDR3 length equals 15 residues. In germline, CDR1 is SGHNT, CDR2 YENEEA. V dropped 5 bases and J dropped 2 bases, with 15 bases sitting between them.

The V gene is TRBV18, the J gene TRBJ1-2; D not resolved. This CDR3 is 13 amino acids long. Germline CDR1 is KGHSH and CDR2 is LQKENI. V dropped 4 bases and J dropped 4 bases, with 10 bases sitting between them. The CDR3 loop is CASSQGYGYGYTF. CDR3 nucleotide sequence: TGTGCCAGCTCACAGGGTTACGGCTATGGCTACACCTTC.

The chain carries TRBV10-3 and TRBJ2-1; 15 positions agree with TRBD2. CDR1 and CDR2 (germline): ENHRY, SYGVKD. The CDR3 length is 19 residues. V trimming: 8 bases; J trimming: 0 bases; junction bases outside the gene matches: 11. Written as DNA, the CDR3 is TGTGCCATCCAGGCCGGGACTAGCGGGGGGCGGAGCTCCTACAATGAGCAGTTCTTC. This encodes CAIQAGTSGGRSSYNEQFF.

The rearrangement links TRBV4-2 to TRBJ2-5; D is uncertain. The CDR3 extends over 16 amino acids. Trimming pared 0 bases from V and 9 bases from J, leaving 20 bases between. CDR1 is LGHNA, CDR2 YNFKEQ, per germline. The CDR3 coding sequence is TGTGCCAGCAGCCAAGAAGGTCTCGCTTACAACCGTCCCCAGTACTTC. Encoded protein: CASSQEGLAYNRPQYF.

This rearrangement joins TRBV29-1 to TRBJ2-7; D is ambiguous. CDR3 length: 12 amino acids. Trimming removed 4 bases from V and 2 bases from J, with 9 bases in between. Germline CDR1 SQVTM, CDR2 ANQGSEA. The CDR3 DNA reads TGCAGCGTTGTAGGCACAACCTACGAGCAGTACTTC. Its translation: CSVVGTTYEQYF.

The chain has TRBV18 and TRBJ1-3, with a tentative D call TRBD1 (6 bases). The germline V gene encodes CDR1 KGHSH and CDR2 LQKENI. Between the trimmed V and J ends, which lost 4 bases and 4 bases, there was a span of 11 bases. The CDR3 has 14 amino acids. This chain's CDR3 is CASSRGTFGNTIYF. CDR3 bases: TGTGCCAGCTCACGCGGGACATTCGGAAACACCATATATTTT. Combining the CDR3 with reference TRBV18 and TRBJ1-3 gives the whole variable domain NAGVMQNPRHLVRRRGQEARLRCSPMKGHSHVYWYRQLPEEGLKFMVYLQKENIIDESGMPKERFSAEFPKEGPSILRIQQVVRGDSAAYFCASSRGTFGNTIYFGEGSWLTVV.

The CDR3 here is CASSWERDLHNEQFF. DNA for the CDR3: TGTGCCAGCAGCTGGGAAAGGGATCTTCACAATGAGCAGTTCTTC. The chain carries TRBV7-9 and TRBJ2-1; D unresolved. V lost 4 bases and J lost 5, with 15 bases in between. The V gene's germline CDR1 is SEHNR and CDR2 FQNEAQ (reference sequence). The CDR3 spans 15 residues.

V usage is TRBV5-6 and J usage is TRBJ1-4; D remains unclear. CDR1 and CDR2 (germline): SGHDT, YYEEEE. V lost 2 bases and J lost 5, with 7 bases in between. The CDR3 covers 13 residues. CDR3 sequence reads: CASSFQLNEKLFF. The CDR3 DNA is TGTGCCAGCAGCTTTCAGCTAAATGAAAAACTGTTTTTT.

V gene TRBV2 combines with J gene TRBJ1-2; no clear D. The CDR3 totals 15 residues. V was pared by 8 bases and J by 4 bases, with 20 bases between. Germline assignment: CDR1 SNHLY and CDR2 FYNNEI. DNA of the CDR3: TGTGCCAGCCTCCCAGCGATGAACACCCTCTATGGCTACACCTTC. As protein: CASLPAMNTLYGYTF.

The chain has TRBV7-9 and TRBJ1-2; maybe TRBD1 (6 bases). V lost 5 bases and J 9 bases, leaving 19 bases between the germline ends. CDR1 SEHNR and CDR2 FQNEAQ come from the germline V gene (reference sequence). CDR3 length: 14 amino acids. The CDR3 reads CASSPDGGGRRYTF. CDR3 coding DNA: TGTGCCAGCAGCCCCGATGGGGGGGGGCGACGCTACACCTTC.

This rearrangement joins TRBV18 to TRBJ1-1; weak D call: TRBD1 (5 bases). This CDR3 region has 15 residues. Per germline, CDR1 KGHSH and CDR2 LQKENI. V was trimmed by 6 bases and J by 3 bases, leaving 17 bases between them. The CDR3: CASSPRGGLDTEAFF. The CDR3 nucleotides are TGTGCCAGCTCCCCCCGGGGGGGATTAGACACTGAAGCTTTCTTT.

The rearrangement links TRBV7-9 to TRBJ1-2; D may be TRBD1 (5 bases). The CDR3 spans 13 residues. The ends were cut back, 1 base at V and 7 bases at J, with 10 bases in the middle. The germline CDR1 and CDR2 sequences are SEHNR and FQNEAQ (reference sequence). CDR3 nucleotide sequence: TGTGCCAGCAGCTTAGGTCAGGGAAGTGGCTACACCTTC. Its protein is CASSLGQGSGYTF. The entire variable domain, with the rest obtained from reference TRBV7-9 and TRBJ1-2, is as follows: DTGVSQNPRHKITKRGQNVTFRCDPISEHNRLYWYRQTLGQGPEFLTYFQNEAQLEKSRLLSDRFSAERPKGSFSTLEIQRTEQGDSAMYLCASSLGQGSGYTFGSGTRLTVV.

The J gene is TRBJ2-7, the V gene TRBV7-9; 12 bases agree with TRBD1. The CDR3 is 15 residues long. The V and J ends lost 3 bases and 9 bases, in that order; junction bases with no gene match: 9. Looked up from germline, CDR1 is SEHNR and CDR2 is FQNEAQ (reference sequence). The CDR3 DNA is TGTGCCAGCAGCTTGCGCGGGACAGGGGGCCAGGCGCAGTACTTC. This gives the protein CASSLRGTGGQAQYF.

The V call is TRBV19, the J call TRBJ1-1; TRBD1 is a possible D gene (5 bases). The CDR3 has 15 amino acids. The germline gives CDR1 LNHDA, CDR2 SQIVND (reference sequence). The V end lost 7 bases, the J end lost 0 bases, and 15 bases lay between the germline ends. The CDR3 protein is CASTPGPGMNTEAFF. As DNA, the CDR3 is TGTGCCAGTACTCCTGGGCCAGGGATGAACACTGAAGCTTTCTTT.

The J gene is TRBJ2-2, the V gene TRBV5-6, with D tentatively TRBD2 (5 bases). The CDR3 contains 15 residues. The V gene's germline CDR1 is SGHDT and CDR2 YYEEEE. V lost 3 bases to trimming and J lost 7 bases, with 16 bases between them. CDR3 in amino acids: CASSSSPSGDGELFF. The CDR3, as DNA: TGTGCCAGCAGCTCCTCCCCCAGCGGAGACGGGGAGCTGTTTTTT.

CDR3 in amino acids: CAWTWGVVYGYTF. In nucleotides, the CDR3 is TGTGCCTGGACCTGGGGGGTCGTCTATGGCTACACCTTC. The chain recombines TRBV30 with TRBJ1-2, with D perhaps TRBD1 (5 bases). With 4 bases removed from V and 4 bases from J, the gap between germline ends came to 13 bases. Germline CDR1 and CDR2: GTSNPN and SVGIG (reference sequence). The CDR3 spans 13 residues.

The chain joins TRBV6-5 to TRBJ1-1; D is unresolved. With 7 bases removed from V and 5 bases from J, the gap between germline ends came to 8 bases. This CDR3 comprises 11 residues. Germline CDR1 reads MNHEY; CDR2 reads SVGAGI. The CDR3 here is CASMTGTEAFF. CDR3 coding DNA: TGTGCCAGCATGACGGGAACTGAAGCTTTCTTT.

J is TRBJ2-2 and V is TRBV5-1, with TRBD1 identical over 9 bases. CDR1 SGHRS and CDR2 YFSETQ come from the germline V gene. The CDR3 totals 15 residues. V dropped 9 bases and J dropped 4; count of bases not matched to a gene: 10. In DNA form, the CDR3 reads TGCGCCACCCGCCCGGGGACAGGGAGCACCGGGGAGCTGTTTTTT. Its translation is CATRPGTGSTGELFF.

This clone was recorded only once. The genes are TRBV10-2 and TRBJ2-3, with D uncertain. The CDR3 runs 14 residues. Trimming shortened V by 7 bases and J by 5 bases, and 16 bases separated the two germline ends. Per germline, CDR1 WSHSY and CDR2 SAAADI. CDR3 loop: CASKGSFRVDTQYF. For the CDR3, the DNA is TGCGCCAGCAAAGGAAGCTTCCGCGTAGATACGCAGTATTTT.

This clone was seen just once. The gene calls are TRBV2 and TRBJ2-1; 10 bases map to TRBD2. This CDR3 is 15 amino acids long. Germline V gene data show CDR1 as SNHLY and CDR2 as FYNNEI. After removal of 7 bases from V and 3 bases from J, the junction contained 6 bases not matched to a gene. Written as DNA, the CDR3 is TGTGCCAGCATCCCGATAGCGGGGGGCTACAATGAGCAGTTCTTC. Translation: CASIPIAGGYNEQFF.

The chain carries TRBV4-1 and TRBJ2-3; 11 bases match TRBD2. V lost 0 bases, J lost 6 bases, and 17 bases stayed unmatched. The V gene's germline CDR1 is MGHRA and CDR2 YSYEKL. CDR3 length: 20 amino acids. CDR3 loop: CASSQDFRLAGGNLRDTQYF. The CDR3 DNA is TGCGCCAGCAGCCAAGATTTTCGTCTAGCGGGGGGCAACCTGAGGGATACGCAGTATTTT.

This clone occurred a few times. The V and J genes are TRBV5-4 and TRBJ2-7; possible D gene TRBD1, 6 bases. V was clipped by 4 bases and J by 0 bases, with 11 bases between them. Germline-derived CDR1 and CDR2 are SGHNT and YYREEE (reference sequence). CDR3 length equals 14 residues. CDR3 sequence (DNA): TGTGCCAGCAGCGGAGGACAGAGCTCCTACGAGCAGTACTTC. It encodes CASSGGQSSYEQYF.